This TCR beta chain was sequenced during a study of graft-versus-host responses after intestinal transplantation. For the study at large: As for transplant type, recipients had multivisceral, liver-intestinal, or isolated intestinal grafts. Study-level points and caveats: Declines in HvG clones occurring early post-transplant were associated with peak circulating GvH clone levels. The authors found GvH clones in recipient marrow, some appearing first in ileum or blood. Allograft clonal ratios (graft-versus-host to host-versus-graft) were high in patients who had graft-donor T cell macrochimerism.

Between the trimmed V and J ends, which lost 3 bases and 4 bases, there was a span of 11 bases. CDR3 length: 14 amino acids. Germline V gives CDR1 SGHRS, CDR2 YFSETQ. TCRdb keeps only in-frame clones here, not all; method: immunoSEQ multiplex PCR. The table shows approximately 77,000 clones, with roughly nine tenths occurring only once. A remark on this clone: The antigen remains unidentified.

This sequence originates from a human donor who received an intestinal transplant. The rearrangement joins TRBV5-1 to TRBJ1-5; perhaps TRBD1 as D (5 bases). The source material was unstimulated CD4+ T cells sorted from spleen or lymph node cells, sampled before intestinal transplant. This chain's CDR3 is CASSSGPGNQPQHF. In DNA form, the CDR3 reads TGCGCCAGCAGCTCGGGTCCAGGGAATCAGCCCCAGCATTTT.